The T cell receptor (beta chain) described here comes from a study of beta chain features in type 1 diabetes. The V gene's germline CDR1 is LGHNT and CDR2 FRNRAP. This CDR3 is built from 11 residues. V was pared by 4 bases and J by 2 bases, with 3 bases between. The investigators reverse transcribed all of the isolated RNA, so they sequenced expressed TCRB transcripts. Sequenced by immunoSEQ multiplex PCR; TCRdb stores in-frame clones only, minus some. This table holds roughly 380,000 clones, around a fifth found once. Sequenced input: naive CD4+ T cells from blood. This sequence originates from a woman under 30 in good health. This chain links TRBV12-5 with TRBJ2-7; no clear D. The CDR3 region is CASGSAYEQYF. The CDR3 coding sequence is TGTGCTAGTGGTTCCGCCTACGAGCAGTACTTC.